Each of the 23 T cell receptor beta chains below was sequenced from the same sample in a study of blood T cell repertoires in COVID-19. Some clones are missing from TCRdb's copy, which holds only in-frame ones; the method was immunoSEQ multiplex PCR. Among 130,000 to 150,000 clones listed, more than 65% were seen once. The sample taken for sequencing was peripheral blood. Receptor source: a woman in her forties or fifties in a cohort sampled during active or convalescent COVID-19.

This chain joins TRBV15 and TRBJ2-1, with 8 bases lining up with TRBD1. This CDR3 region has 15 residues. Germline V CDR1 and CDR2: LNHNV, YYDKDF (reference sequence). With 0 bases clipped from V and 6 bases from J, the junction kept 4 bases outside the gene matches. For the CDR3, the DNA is TGTGCCACCAGCAGAGATCGAGGGACAGGCAATGAGCAGTTCTTC. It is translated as CATSRDRGTGNEQFF. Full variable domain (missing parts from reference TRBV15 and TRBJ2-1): DAMVIQNPRYQVTQFGKPVTLSCSQTLNHNVMYWYQQKSSQAPKLLFHYYDKDFNNEADTPDNFQSRRPNTSFCFLDIRSPGLGDTAMYLCATSRDRGTGNEQFFGPGTRLTVL.

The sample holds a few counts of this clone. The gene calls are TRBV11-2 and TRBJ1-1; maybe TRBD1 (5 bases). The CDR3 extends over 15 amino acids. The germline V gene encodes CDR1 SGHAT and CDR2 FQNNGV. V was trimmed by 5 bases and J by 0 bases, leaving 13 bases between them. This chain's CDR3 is CASSRIPGLNTEAFF. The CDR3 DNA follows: TGTGCCAGCAGCCGAATTCCAGGGCTGAACACTGAAGCTTTCTTT.

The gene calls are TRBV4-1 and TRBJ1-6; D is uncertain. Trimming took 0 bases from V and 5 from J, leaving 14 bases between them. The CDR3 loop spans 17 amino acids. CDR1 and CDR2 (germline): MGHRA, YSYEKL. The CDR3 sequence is CASSQEESPGHNSPLHF. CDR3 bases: TGCGCCAGCAGCCAAGAAGAAAGCCCTGGGCATAATTCACCCCTCCACTTT.

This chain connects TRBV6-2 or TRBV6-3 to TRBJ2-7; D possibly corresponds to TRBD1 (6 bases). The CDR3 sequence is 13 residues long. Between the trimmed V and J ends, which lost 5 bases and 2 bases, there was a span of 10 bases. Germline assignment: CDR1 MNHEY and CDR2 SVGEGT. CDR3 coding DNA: TGTGCCAGCAGTCAGGGGCTAACCTACGAGCAGTACTTC. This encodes CASSQGLTYEQYF.

CDR3 sequence (DNA): TGTGCCAGCAGTTATCGGAGGGCTGGAAACATTCAGTACTTC. Its protein product is CASSYRRAGNIQYF. The J gene is TRBJ2-4, the V gene TRBV6-5; possible D gene TRBD2, 6 bases. This CDR3 comprises 14 residues. V was shortened by 3 bases and J by 6 bases, with 12 bases between the two germline ends. Germline-derived CDR1 and CDR2 are MNHEY and SVGAGI.

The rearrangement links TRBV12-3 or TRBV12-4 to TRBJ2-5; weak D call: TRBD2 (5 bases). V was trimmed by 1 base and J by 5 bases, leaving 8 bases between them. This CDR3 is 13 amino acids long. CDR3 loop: CASSLGSAETQYF. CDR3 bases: TGTGCCAGCAGTTTAGGTAGCGCCGAGACCCAGTACTTC.

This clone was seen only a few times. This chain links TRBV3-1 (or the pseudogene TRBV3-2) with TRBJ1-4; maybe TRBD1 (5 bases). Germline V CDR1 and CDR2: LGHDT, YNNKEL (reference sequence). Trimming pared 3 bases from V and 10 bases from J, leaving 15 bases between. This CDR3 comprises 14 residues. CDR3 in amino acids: CASSQGTSEGKLFF. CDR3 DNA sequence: TGTGCCAGCAGCCAGGGGACCTCGGAGGGAAAACTGTTTTTT.

The CDR3 region is CASSELRWESGNRYGYTF. The CDR3 DNA is TGTGCCAGCAGTGAATTGAGGTGGGAATCAGGGAATCGGTATGGCTACACCTTC. The rearrangement links TRBV25-1 to TRBJ1-2; D might be TRBD1 (5 bases). Trimming shortened V by 1 base and J by 5 bases, and 23 bases separated the two germline ends. This CDR3 contains 18 residues. Germline CDR1 and CDR2: MGHDK and SYGVNS.

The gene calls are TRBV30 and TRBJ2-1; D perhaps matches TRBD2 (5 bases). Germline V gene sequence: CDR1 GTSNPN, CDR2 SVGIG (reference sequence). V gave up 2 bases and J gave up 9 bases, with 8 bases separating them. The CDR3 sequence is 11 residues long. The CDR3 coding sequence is TGTGCCTGGAGTCAAGGGAGTGAGCAGTTCTTC. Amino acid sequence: CAWSQGSEQFF.

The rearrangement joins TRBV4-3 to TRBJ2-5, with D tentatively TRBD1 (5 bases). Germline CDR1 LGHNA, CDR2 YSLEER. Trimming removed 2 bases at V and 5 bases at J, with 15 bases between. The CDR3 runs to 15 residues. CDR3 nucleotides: TGCGCCAGCAGCCAAAATAATGGGGCCGGTGAGACCCAGTACTTC. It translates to CASSQNNGAGETQYF.

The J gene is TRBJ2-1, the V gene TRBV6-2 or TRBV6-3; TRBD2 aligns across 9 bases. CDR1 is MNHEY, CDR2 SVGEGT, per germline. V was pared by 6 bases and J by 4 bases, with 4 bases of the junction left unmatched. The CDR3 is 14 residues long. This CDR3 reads CASRPSGEYNEQFF. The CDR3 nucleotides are TGTGCCAGCAGACCTAGCGGGGAGTACAATGAGCAGTTCTTC.

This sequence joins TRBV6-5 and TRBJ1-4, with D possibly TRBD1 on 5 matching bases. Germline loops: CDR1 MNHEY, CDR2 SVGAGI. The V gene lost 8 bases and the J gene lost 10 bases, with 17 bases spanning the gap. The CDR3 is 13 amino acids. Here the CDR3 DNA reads TGTGCCAGCCAAGAACGGGCCGGGGGAAAACTGTTTTTT. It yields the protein CASQERAGGKLFF.

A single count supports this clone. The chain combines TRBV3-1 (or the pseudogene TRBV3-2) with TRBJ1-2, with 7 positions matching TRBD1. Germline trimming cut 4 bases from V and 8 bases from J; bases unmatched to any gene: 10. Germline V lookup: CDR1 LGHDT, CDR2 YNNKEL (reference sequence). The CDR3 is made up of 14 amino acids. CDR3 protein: CASSLAGDRVGYTF. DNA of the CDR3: TGTGCCAGCAGCCTAGCTGGAGACAGGGTCGGCTACACCTTC.

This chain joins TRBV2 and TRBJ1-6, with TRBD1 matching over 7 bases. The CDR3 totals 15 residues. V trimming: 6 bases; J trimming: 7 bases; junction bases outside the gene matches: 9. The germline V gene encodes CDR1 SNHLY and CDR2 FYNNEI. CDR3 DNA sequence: TGTGCCAGCAGGGTCACAGGGGCAAAGAATTCACCCCTCCACTTT. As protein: CASRVTGAKNSPLHF.

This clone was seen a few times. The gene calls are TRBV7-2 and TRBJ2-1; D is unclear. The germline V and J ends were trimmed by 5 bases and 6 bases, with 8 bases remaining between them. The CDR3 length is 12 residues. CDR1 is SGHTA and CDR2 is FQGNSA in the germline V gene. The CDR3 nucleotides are TGTGCCAGCAGCCCACAGACCAATGAGCAGTTCTTC. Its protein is CASSPQTNEQFF. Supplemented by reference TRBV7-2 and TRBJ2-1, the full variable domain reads GAGVSQSPSNKVTEKGKDVELRCDPISGHTALYWYRQSLGQGLEFLIYFQGNSAPDKSGLPSDRFSAERTGGSVSTLTIQRTQQEDSAVYLCASSPQTNEQFFGPGTRLTVL.

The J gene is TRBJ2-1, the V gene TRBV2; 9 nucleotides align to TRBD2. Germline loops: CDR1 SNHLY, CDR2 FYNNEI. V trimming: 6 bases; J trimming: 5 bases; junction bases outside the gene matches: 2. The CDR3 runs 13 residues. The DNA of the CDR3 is TGTGCCAGCAGGCGGGGGGGCAACAATGAGCAGTTCTTC. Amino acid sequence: CASRRGGNNEQFF.

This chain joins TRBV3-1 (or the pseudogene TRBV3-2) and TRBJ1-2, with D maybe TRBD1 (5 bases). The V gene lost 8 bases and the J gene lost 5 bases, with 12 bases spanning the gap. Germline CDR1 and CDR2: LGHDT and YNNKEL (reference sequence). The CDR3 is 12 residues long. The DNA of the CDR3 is TGTGCCAGCGGGGCAAATCAGTATGGCTACACCTTC. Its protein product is CASGANQYGYTF.

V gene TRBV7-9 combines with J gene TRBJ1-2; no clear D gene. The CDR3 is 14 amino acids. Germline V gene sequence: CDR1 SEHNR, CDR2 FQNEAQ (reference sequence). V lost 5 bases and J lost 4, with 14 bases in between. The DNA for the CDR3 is TGTGCCAGCAGCCCTGGAGTGGTTGTCTATGGCTACACCTTC. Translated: CASSPGVVVYGYTF.

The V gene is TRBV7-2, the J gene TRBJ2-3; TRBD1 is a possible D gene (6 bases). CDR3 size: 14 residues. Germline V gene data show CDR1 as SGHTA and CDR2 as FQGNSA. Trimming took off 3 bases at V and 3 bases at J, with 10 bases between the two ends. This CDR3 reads CASSFSRGTDTQYF. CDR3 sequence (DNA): TGTGCCAGCAGCTTTAGCAGGGGAACAGATACGCAGTATTTT. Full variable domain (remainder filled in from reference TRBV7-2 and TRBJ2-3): GAGVSQSPSNKVTEKGKDVELRCDPISGHTALYWYRQSLGQGLEFLIYFQGNSAPDKSGLPSDRFSAERTGGSVSTLTIQRTQQEDSAVYLCASSFSRGTDTQYFGPGTRLTVL.

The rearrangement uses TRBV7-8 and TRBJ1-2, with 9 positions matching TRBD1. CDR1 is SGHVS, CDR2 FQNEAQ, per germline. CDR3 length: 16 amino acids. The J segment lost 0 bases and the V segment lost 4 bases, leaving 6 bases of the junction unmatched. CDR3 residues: CASSSGRTGANYGYTF. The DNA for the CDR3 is TGTGCCAGCAGCTCGGGAAGGACAGGGGCTAACTATGGCTACACCTTC.

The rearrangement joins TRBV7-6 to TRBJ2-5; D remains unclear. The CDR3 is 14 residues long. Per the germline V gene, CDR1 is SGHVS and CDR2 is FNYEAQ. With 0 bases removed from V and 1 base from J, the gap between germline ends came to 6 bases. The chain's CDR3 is CASSLAPSQETQYF. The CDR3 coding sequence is TGTGCCAGCAGCTTAGCGCCCAGCCAAGAGACCCAGTACTTC.

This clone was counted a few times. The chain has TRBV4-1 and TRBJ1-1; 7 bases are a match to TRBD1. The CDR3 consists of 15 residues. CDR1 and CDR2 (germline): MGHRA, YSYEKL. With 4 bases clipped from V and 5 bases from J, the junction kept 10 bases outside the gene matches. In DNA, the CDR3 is TGCGCCAGCAGCCCCGCCGACAGGGAAGTAACTGAAGCTTTCTTT. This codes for CASSPADREVTEAFF.

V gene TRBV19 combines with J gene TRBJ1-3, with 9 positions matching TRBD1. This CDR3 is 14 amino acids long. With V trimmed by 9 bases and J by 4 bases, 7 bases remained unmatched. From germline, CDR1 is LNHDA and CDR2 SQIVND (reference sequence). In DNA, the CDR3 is TGTGCCAGCCGCGGACAGGGGTCCGGAAACACCATATATTTT. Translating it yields CASRGQGSGNTIYF.